Listed below are T cell receptor beta chains from one sample, sequenced in a study of blood T cell repertoires in COVID-19. Produced via immunoSEQ multiplex PCR; TCRdb's table is partial and in-frame only. The repertoire consists of 150,000 to 200,000 clones, with about 81% occurring once and the leading ten covering 10% to 15%. The specimen sequenced was peripheral blood. The receptors come from an elderly woman with COVID-19, enrolled during active disease. Both conserved end residues are part of each CDR3. The order of the fields is J gene, V gene, D gene, clone size, CDR3 protein, CDR3 DNA. D genes are given only for firm matches. Clone size is shown for a subset of rows, as once, few, many or a class of expanded clone.

TRBJ2-3 | TRBV15 | - | - | CATSRERSSTDTQYF | TGTGCCACCAGCAGAGAAAGGAGCAGCACAGATACGCAGTATTTT
TRBJ2-3 | TRBV4-2 | TRBD2 | - | CASSLRTSGGDTDTQYF | TGTGCCAGCAGCCTAAGGACTAGCGGGGGTGACACAGATACGCAGTATTTT
TRBJ2-3 | TRBV18 | - | few | CASGASVSTDTQYF | TGTGCCAGTGGGGCTAGCGTTAGCACAGATACGCAGTATTTT
TRBJ2-1 | TRBV6-5 | TRBD2 | - | CASSSGTKRRWAQFF | TGTGCCAGCAGTTCCGGGACTAAAAGGAGATGGGCGCAGTTCTTC
TRBJ2-7 | TRBV5-8 | TRBD1 | - | CASSPTGDYEQYF | TGTGCCAGCAGCCCGACAGGGGACTACGAGCAGTACTTC
TRBJ1-2 | TRBV9 | TRBD1 | - | CASSLRDRATGYGYTF | TGTGCCAGCAGCCTCCGGGACAGGGCCACGGGCTATGGCTACACCTTC
TRBJ1-1 | TRBV10-3 | - | - | CAISLRADTEAFF | TGTGCCATCAGCCTCAGGGCGGACACTGAAGCTTTCTTT
TRBJ2-1 | TRBV5-1 | TRBD1 | - | CASSLTGAHYNEQFF | TGCGCCAGCAGCTTGACAGGGGCCCACTACAATGAGCAGTTCTTC
TRBJ2-2 | TRBV5-7 | TRBD2 | - | CASSLRLAGGTGELFF | TGTGCCAGCAGCTTGAGGCTAGCGGGAGGCACCGGGGAGCTGTTTTTT
TRBJ2-7 | TRBV7-2 | - | - | CASSVTGNPWYEQYF | TGTGCCAGCAGCGTAACCGGGAACCCCTGGTACGAGCAGTACTTC
TRBJ1-2 | TRBV19 | - | - | CASSSTGKGYTF | TGTGCCAGTAGTAGTACAGGGAAGGGCTACACCTTC
TRBJ1-1 | TRBV7-2 | TRBD1 | - | CASSQYRGLGAFF | TGTGCCAGCAGCCAGTACAGGGGCCTGGGGGCTTTCTTT
TRBJ1-4 | TRBV5-1 | - | once | CASSFGEKLFF | TGCGCCAGCAGCTTTGGCGAAAAACTGTTTTTT
TRBJ1-4 | TRBV2 | TRBD1 | - | CASSERPGQGIVKLFF | TGTGCCAGCAGTGAGAGGCCGGGACAGGGAATAGTAAAACTGTTTTTT
TRBJ2-7 | TRBV11-2 | TRBD2 | - | CASSLDFAGGAYEQYF | TGTGCCAGCAGCTTAGATTTCGCGGGAGGTGCCTACGAGCAGTACTTC
TRBJ1-4 | TRBV19 | - | - | CASSILAATNEKLFF | TGTGCCAGTAGTATTTTGGCAGCAACTAATGAAAAACTGTTTTTT
TRBJ1-1 | TRBV5-4 | - | - | CASSSPPVGGTEAFF | TGTGCCAGCAGCTCCCCCCCCGTCGGGGGCACTGAAGCTTTCTTT
TRBJ2-7 | TRBV6-5 | TRBD2 | - | CASRRTSGDEQYF | TGTGCCAGCAGAAGGACTAGCGGGGACGAGCAGTACTTC